This is a list of T cell receptor beta chains from one sample in a study of early T cells in non-severe SARS-CoV-2 infection. MiXCR, applied by TCRdb to the 5' RACE reads, yields one record per CDR3 protein. This sample has more than 25,000 distinct CDR3 sequences, with approximately 5.2% found just once. The sample consisted of whole blood. These receptors all come from an adult who was a healthcare worker with PCR-confirmed SARS-CoV-2 infection or an uninfected control (not recorded which). CDR3s include the opening cysteine and the closing phenylalanine or tryptophan. A D gene is named only where the DNA matches it firmly. Only part of the rows carry a size: once, few, many, or a class if the clone is expanded.

d_call	v_call	clone_size	j_call	cdr3_aa	cdr3_nt
TRBD1	TRBV11-2	-	TRBJ2-1	CASSFRQGANEQFF	TGTGCCAGCAGCTTTAGACAGGGGGCAAATGAGCAGTTCTTC
TRBD1	TRBV18	many	TRBJ2-7	CASSPNYRGQGEQYF	TGTGCCAGCTCACCTAACTACAGGGGGCAGGGCGAGCAGTACTTC
-	TRBV7-6	-	TRBJ1-6	CASSPRQNTPLHF	TGTGCCAGCAGCCCGAGACAGAATACACCCCTCCACTTT
-	TRBV4-1	many	TRBJ1-5	CASSQVLAGISNQPQHF	TGCGCCAGCAGCCAAGTCCTTGCAGGTATTAGCAATCAGCCCCAGCATTTT
-	TRBV7-9	many	TRBJ2-7	CASSLGDFGDEQYF	TGTGCCAGCAGCTTAGGTGACTTCGGCGACGAGCAGTACTTC
TRBD1	TRBV18	-	TRBJ2-3	CASSPRTGGDTDTQYF	TGTGCCAGCTCACCCCGGACAGGGGGGGACACAGATACGCAGTATTTT
TRBD2	TRBV20-1	many	TRBJ2-1	CSATSSGGRNEQFF	TGCAGTGCTACATCTAGCGGGGGAAGAAATGAGCAGTTCTTC
TRBD2	TRBV10-1	many	TRBJ2-2	CASSESGLITGELFF	TGCGCCAGCAGTGAGTCGGGACTAATCACCGGGGAGCTGTTTTTT
TRBD2	TRBV2	-	TRBJ2-1	CASGLAGALNEQFF	TGTGCCAGCGGTTTAGCGGGGGCCCTCAATGAGCAGTTCTTC
TRBD2	TRBV7-9	many	TRBJ2-1	CASSLGTSGNSYNEQFF	TGTGCCAGCAGCTTAGGGACTAGCGGGAACTCCTACAATGAGCAGTTCTTC
-	TRBV3-1	-	TRBJ2-1	CASSQAGQGPLGEQFF	TGTGCCAGCAGCCAAGCTGGGCAGGGTCCCCTAGGAGAGCAGTTCTTC
TRBD1	TRBV3-1	few	TRBJ2-7	CASSSPGQSYEQYF	TGTGCCAGCAGCTCACCGGGACAGTCCTACGAGCAGTACTTC
TRBD2	TRBV10-3	many	TRBJ2-5	CAISQRGEETQYF	TGTGCCATCAGCCAGCGGGGAGAAGAGACCCAGTACTTC
TRBD1	TRBV12-3/TRBV12-4	medium-sized	TRBJ1-5	CASSGQDNQPQHF	TGTGCCAGCAGTGGACAGGACAATCAGCCCCAGCATTTT
-	TRBV29-1	few	TRBJ1-1	CSVAVAEAFF	TGCAGCGTTGCGGTGGCTGAAGCTTTCTTT
-	TRBV20-1	many	TRBJ1-1	CSARASDTEAFF	TGCAGTGCTAGAGCAAGCGACACTGAAGCTTTCTTT
TRBD1	TRBV7-3	few	TRBJ2-1	CASSWGQDGEQFF	TGTGCCAGCAGCTGGGGACAGGATGGAGAGCAGTTCTTC
TRBD1	TRBV6-2/TRBV6-3	few	TRBJ1-1	CASSYFTGDTEAFF	TGTGCCAGCAGTTACTTCACAGGGGACACTGAAGCTTTCTTT
TRBD2	TRBV28	many	TRBJ2-3	CASSPTRGAGATDTQYF	TGTGCCAGCAGTCCTACTCGTGGAGCGGGGGCCACAGATACGCAGTATTTT
TRBD2	TRBV6-1	many	TRBJ2-3	CASSVRLAGGSYMQADTQYF	TGTGCCAGCAGTGTAAGACTAGCGGGGGGGTCGTATATGCAGGCAGATACGCAGTATTTT
-	TRBV7-2	many	TRBJ1-6	CASSLSKDSPLHF	TGTGCCAGCAGCTTAAGTAAAGATTCACCCCTCCACTTT
TRBD1	TRBV20-1	many	TRBJ1-3	CSAPDRGGSGNTIYF	TGCAGTGCTCCGGACAGGGGAGGCTCTGGAAACACCATATATTTT
-	TRBV7-9	many	TRBJ2-2	CASSFRLSGELFF	TGTGCCAGCAGCTTCAGACTATCCGGGGAGCTGTTTTTT